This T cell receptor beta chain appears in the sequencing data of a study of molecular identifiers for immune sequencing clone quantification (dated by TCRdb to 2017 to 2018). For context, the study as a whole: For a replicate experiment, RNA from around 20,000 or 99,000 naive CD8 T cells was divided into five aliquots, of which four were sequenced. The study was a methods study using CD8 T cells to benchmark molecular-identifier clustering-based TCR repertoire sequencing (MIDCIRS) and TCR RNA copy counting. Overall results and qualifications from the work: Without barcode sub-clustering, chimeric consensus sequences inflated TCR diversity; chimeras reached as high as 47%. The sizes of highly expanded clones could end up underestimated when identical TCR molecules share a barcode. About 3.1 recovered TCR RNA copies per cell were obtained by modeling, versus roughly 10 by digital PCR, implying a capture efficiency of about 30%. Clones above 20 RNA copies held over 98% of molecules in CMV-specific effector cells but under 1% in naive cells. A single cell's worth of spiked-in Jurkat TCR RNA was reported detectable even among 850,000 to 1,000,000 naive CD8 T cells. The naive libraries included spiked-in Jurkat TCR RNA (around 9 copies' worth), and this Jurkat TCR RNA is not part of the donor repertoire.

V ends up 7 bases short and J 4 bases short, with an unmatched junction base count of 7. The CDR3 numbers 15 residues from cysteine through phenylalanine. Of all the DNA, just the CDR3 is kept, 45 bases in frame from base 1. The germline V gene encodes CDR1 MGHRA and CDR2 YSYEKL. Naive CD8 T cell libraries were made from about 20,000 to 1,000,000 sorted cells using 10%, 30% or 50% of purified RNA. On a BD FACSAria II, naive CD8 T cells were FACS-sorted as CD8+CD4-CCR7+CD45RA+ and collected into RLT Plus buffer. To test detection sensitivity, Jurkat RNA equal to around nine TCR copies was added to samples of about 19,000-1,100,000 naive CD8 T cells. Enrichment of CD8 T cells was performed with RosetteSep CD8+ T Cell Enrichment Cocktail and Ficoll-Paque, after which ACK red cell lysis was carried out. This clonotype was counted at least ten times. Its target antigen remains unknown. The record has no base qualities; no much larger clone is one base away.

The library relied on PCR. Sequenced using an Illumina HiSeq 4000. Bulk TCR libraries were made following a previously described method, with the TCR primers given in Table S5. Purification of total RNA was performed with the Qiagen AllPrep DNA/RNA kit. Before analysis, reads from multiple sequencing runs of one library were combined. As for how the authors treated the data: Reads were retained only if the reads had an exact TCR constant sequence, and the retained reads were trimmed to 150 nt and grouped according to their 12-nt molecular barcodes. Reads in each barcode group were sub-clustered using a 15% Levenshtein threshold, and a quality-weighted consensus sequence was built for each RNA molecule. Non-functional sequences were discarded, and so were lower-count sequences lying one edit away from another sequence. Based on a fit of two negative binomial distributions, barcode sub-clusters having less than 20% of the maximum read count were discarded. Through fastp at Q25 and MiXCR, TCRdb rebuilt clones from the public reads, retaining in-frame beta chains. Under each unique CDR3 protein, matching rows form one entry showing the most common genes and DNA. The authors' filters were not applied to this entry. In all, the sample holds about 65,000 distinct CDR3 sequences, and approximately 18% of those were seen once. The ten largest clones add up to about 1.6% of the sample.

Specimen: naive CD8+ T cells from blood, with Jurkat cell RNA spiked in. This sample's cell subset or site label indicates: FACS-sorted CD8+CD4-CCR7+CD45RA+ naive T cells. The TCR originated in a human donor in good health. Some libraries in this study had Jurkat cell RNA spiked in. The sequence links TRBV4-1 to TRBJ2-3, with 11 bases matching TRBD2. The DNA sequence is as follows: TGCGCCAGCACCCTAGCGGGAGGTTACGCAGATACGCAGTATTTT. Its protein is CASTLAGGYADTQYF.